The clone carrying this T cell receptor (beta chain) was detected once. What it binds is not known. The data are from a study of blood T cells in healthy people across ages. Findings of the study overall: Those diversity estimates obtained from one million T cells were thought to be underestimates.

The germline gives CDR1 ENHRY, CDR2 SYGVKD. Trimming removed 10 bases from V and 2 bases from J; junction bases left unmatched: 11. The CDR3 extends over 15 amino acids. A sample-barcoded 5' primer and a J-beta primer mix were used in a second PCR of roughly 6 to 12 cycles. From each sample, at least 2.5 million paired-end reads containing CDR3 were obtained. TCRdb re-called the 5' RACE reads through MiXCR, storing one row per CDR3 protein. The sample has hundreds of thousands of distinct CDR3 sequences, roughly 50% seen once. The sample consisted of blood. This TCR derives from an older woman in good health. The gene calls are TRBV10-3 and TRBJ2-3; the match to TRBD2 covers 8 bases. In DNA form, the CDR3 reads TGTGCCAACGCCCTGAGCGGGGGAGACACAGATACGCAGTATTTT. This encodes CANALSGGDTDTQYF.